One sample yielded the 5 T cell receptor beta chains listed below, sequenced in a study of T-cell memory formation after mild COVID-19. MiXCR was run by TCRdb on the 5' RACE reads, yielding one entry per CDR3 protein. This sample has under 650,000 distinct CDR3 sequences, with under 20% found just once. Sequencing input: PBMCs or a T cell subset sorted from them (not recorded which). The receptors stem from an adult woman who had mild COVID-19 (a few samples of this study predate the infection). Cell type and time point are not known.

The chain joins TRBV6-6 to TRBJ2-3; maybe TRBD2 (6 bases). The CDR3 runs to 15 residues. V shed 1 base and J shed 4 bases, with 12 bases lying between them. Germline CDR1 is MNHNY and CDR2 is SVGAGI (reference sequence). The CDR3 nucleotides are TGTGCCAGCAGTTACTGGGGGGAGCTTGCAGATACGCAGTATTTT. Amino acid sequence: CASSYWGELADTQYF.

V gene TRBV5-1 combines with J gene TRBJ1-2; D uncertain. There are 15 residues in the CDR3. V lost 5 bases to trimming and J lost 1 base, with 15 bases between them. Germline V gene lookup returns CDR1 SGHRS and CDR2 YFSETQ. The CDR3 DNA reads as TGCGCCAGCAGATCATACCGATACCGTAACTATGGCTACACCTTC. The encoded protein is CASRSYRYRNYGYTF. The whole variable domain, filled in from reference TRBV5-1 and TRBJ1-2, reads KAGVTQTPRYLIKTRGQQVTLSCSPISGHRSVSWYQQTPGQGLQFLFEYFSETQRNKGNFPGRFSGRQFSNSRSEMNVSTLELGDSALYLCASRSYRYRNYGYTFGSGTRLTVV.

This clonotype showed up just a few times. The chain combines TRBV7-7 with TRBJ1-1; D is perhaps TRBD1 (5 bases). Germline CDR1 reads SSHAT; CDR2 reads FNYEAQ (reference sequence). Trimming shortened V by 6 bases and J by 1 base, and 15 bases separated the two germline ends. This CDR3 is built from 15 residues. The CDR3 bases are TGTGCCAGCAGTCGCTATAAAGGGGAGAACACTGAAGCTTTCTTT. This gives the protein CASSRYKGENTEAFF.

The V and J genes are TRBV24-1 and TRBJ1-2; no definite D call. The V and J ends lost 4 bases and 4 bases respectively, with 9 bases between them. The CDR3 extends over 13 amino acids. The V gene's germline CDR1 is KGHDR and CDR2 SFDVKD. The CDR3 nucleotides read TGTGCCACCAGTGACGAATCGGGCTATGGCTACACCTTC. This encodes CATSDESGYGYTF.

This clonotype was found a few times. The CDR3 nucleotides read TGTGCCAGCAGTTACCCCTTACAATCCGAGCAGTACTTC. This sequence encodes CASSYPLQSEQYF. The chain links TRBV6-5 to TRBJ2-7; D remains unclear. Trimming removed 2 bases at V and 6 bases at J, with 11 bases between. CDR3 size: 13 residues. Germline V gives CDR1 MNHEY, CDR2 SVGAGI.